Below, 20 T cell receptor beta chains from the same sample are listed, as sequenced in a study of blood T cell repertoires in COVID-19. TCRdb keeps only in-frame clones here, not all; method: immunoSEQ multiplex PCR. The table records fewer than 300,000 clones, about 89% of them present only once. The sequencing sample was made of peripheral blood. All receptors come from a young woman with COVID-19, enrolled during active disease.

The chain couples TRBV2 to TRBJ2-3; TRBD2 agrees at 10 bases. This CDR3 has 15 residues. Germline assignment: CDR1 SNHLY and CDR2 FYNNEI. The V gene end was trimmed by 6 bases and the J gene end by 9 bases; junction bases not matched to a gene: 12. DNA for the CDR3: TGTGCCAGCAGGGTGACTAGCGGGCCAGAGGGGACGCAGTATTTT. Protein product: CASRVTSGPEGTQYF.

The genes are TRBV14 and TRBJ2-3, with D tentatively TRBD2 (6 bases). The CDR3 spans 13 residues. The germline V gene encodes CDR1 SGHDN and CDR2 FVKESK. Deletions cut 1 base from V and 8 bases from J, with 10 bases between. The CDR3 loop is CASSQVLAGTQYF. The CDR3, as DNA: TGTGCCAGCAGCCAAGTACTAGCTGGTACGCAGTATTTT.

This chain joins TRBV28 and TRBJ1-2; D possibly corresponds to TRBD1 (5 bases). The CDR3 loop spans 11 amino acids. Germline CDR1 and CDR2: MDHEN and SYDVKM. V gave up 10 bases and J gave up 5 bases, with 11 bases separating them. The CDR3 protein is CATQTVYGYTF. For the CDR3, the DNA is TGTGCCACGCAGACAGTTTATGGCTACACCTTC.

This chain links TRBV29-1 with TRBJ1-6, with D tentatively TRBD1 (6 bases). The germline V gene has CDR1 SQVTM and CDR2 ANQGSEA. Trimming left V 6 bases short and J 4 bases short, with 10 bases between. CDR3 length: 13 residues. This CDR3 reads CSVADSYNSPLHF. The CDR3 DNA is TGCAGCGTCGCGGACAGTTATAATTCACCCCTCCACTTT.

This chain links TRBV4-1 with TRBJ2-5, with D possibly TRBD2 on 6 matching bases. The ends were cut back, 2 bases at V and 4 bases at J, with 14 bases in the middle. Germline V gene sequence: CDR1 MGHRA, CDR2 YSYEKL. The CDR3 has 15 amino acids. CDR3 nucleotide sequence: TGCGCCAGCAGCCAATCCCTAGCGCGGCTAGAGACCCAGTACTTC. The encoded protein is CASSQSLARLETQYF.

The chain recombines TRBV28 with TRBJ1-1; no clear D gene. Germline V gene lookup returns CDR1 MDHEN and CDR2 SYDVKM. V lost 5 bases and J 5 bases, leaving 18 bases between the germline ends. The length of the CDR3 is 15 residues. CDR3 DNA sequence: TGTGCCAGCAGTCCCCCCAATCCTGCCGAGACTGAAGCTTTCTTT. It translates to CASSPPNPAETEAFF. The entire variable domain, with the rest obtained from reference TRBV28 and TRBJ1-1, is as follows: DVKVTQSSRYLVKRTGEKVFLECVQDMDHENMFWYRQDPGLGLRLIYFSYDVKMKEKGDIPEGYSVSREKKERFSLILESASTNQTSMYLCASSPPNPAETEAFFGQGTRLTVV.

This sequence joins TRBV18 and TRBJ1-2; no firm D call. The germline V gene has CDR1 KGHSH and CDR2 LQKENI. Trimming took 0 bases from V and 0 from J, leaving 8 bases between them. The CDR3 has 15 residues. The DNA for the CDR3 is TGTGCCAGCTCACCACCATCAGGTGCTAACTATGGCTACACCTTC. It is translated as CASSPPSGANYGYTF.

The CDR3 loop reads CASSRPGLPNNEQFF. The CDR3 DNA sequence: TGTGCCAGCAGTCGGCCGGGACTTCCGAACAATGAGCAGTTCTTC. The rearrangement uses TRBV6-5 and TRBJ2-1, with a tentative D call TRBD2 (6 bases). V was shortened by 5 bases and J by 5 bases, with 16 bases between the two germline ends. The CDR3 has 15 amino acids. The V gene's germline CDR1 is MNHEY and CDR2 SVGAGI.

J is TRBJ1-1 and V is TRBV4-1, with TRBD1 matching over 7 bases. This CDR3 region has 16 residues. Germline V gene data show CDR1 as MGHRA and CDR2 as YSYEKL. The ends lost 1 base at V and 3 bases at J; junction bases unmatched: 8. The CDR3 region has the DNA TGCGCCAGCAGCCAAGGGGACATCAGGGGGGACACTGAAGCTTTCTTT. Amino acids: CASSQGDIRGDTEAFF.

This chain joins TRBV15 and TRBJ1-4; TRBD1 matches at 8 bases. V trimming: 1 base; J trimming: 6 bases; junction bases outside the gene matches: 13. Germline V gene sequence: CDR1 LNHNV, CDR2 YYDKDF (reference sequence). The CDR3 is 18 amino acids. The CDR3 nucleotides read TGTGCCACCAGCAGAGGTTGGGGCAGGGGGCGCCGGGATGAAAAACTGTTTTTT. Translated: CATSRGWGRGRRDEKLFF.

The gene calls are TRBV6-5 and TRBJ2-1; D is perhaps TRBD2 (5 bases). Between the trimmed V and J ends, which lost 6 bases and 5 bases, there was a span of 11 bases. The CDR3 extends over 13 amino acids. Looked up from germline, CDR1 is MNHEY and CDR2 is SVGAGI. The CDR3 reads CASRYRGDNEQFF. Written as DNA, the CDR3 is TGTGCCAGCAGATATCGGGGTGACAATGAGCAGTTCTTC.

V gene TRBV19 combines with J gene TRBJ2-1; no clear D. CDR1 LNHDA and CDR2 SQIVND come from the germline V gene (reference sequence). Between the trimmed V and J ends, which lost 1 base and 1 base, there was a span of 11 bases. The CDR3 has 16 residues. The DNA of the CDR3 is TGTGCCAGTAGTATAGTTGGCACCAATTCCTACAATGAGCAGTTCTTC. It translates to CASSIVGTNSYNEQFF.

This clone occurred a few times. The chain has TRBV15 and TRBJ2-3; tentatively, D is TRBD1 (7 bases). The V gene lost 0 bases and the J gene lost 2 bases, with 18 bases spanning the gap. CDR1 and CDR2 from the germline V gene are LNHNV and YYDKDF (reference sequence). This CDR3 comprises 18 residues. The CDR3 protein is CATSRDYRAGGPTDTQYF. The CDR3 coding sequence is TGTGCCACCAGCAGAGATTATCGGGCAGGGGGGCCCACAGATACGCAGTATTTT.

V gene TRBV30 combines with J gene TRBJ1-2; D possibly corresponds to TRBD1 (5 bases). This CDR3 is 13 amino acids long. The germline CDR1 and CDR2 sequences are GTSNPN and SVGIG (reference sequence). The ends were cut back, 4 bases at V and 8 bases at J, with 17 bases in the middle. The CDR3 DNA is TGTGCCTGGACAGGGTACTTTGCCGGCGGCTACACCTTC. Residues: CAWTGYFAGGYTF. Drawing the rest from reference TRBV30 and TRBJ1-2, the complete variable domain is SQTIHQWPATLVQPVGSPLSLECTVEGTSNPNLYWYRQAAGRGLQLLFYSVGIGQISSEVPQNLSASRPQDRQFILSSKKLLLSDSGFYLCAWTGYFAGGYTFGSGTRLTVV.

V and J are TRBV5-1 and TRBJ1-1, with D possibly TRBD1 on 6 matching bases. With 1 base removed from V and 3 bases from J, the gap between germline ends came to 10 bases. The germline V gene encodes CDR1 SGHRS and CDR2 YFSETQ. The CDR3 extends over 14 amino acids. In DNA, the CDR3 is TGCGCCAGCAGCTTGTATCAGGGGTACACTGAAGCTTTCTTT. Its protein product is CASSLYQGYTEAFF.

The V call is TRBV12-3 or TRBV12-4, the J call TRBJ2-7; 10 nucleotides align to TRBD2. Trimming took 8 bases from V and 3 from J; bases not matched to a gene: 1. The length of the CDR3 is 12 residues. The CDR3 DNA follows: TGTGCCAGCGCTAGCGGGGGCTACGAGCAGTACTTC. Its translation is CASASGGYEQYF.

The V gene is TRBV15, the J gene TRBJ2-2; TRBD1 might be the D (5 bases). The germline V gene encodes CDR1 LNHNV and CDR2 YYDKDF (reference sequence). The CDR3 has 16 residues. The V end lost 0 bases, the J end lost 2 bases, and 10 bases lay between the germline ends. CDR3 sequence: CATSRDRGSNTGELFF. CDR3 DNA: TGTGCCACCAGCAGAGATAGGGGTAGCAACACCGGGGAGCTGTTTTTT.

As DNA, the CDR3 is TGTGCCAGCAGTGAAAGTGGATTTTGGGCAGGGGGCCACACAGATACGCAGTATTTT. This gives the protein CASSESGFWAGGHTDTQYF. The V call is TRBV6-1, the J call TRBJ2-3; 8 positions agree with TRBD1. This CDR3 is 19 amino acids long. The trim removed 2 bases at V and 2 bases at J, leaving 15 bases unmatched. Looked up from germline, CDR1 is MNHNS and CDR2 is SASEGT.

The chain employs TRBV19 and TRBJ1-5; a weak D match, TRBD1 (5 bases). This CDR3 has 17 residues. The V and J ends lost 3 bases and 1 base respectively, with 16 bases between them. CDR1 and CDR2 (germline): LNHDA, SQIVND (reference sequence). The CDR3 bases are TGTGCCAGTAGTATTCTAAAGAGGGGAGGGAGCAATCAGCCCCAGCATTTT. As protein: CASSILKRGGSNQPQHF.

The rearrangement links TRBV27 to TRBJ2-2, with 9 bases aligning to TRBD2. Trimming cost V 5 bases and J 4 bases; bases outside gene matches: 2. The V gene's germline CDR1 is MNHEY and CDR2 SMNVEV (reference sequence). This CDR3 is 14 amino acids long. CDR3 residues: CASSALAGTGELFF. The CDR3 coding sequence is TGTGCCAGCAGTGCACTAGCGGGCACCGGGGAGCTGTTTTTT.